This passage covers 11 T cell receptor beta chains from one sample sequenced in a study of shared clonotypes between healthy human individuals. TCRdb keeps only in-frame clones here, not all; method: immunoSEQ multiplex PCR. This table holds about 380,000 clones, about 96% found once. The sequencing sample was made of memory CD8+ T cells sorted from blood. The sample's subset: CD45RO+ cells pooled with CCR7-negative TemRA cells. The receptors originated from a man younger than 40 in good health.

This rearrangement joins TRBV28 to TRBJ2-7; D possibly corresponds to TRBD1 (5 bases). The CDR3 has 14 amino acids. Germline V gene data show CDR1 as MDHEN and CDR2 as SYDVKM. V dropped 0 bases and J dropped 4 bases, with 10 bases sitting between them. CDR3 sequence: CASSLWDTLYEQYF. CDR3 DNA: TGTGCCAGCAGTTTATGGGACACACTATACGAGCAGTACTTC.

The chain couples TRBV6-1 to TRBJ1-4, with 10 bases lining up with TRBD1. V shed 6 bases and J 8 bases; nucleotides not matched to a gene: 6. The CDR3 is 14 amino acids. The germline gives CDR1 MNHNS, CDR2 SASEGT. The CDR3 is CASSTDRGQEKLFF. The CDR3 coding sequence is TGTGCCAGCAGCACAGACAGGGGGCAGGAAAAACTGTTTTTT.

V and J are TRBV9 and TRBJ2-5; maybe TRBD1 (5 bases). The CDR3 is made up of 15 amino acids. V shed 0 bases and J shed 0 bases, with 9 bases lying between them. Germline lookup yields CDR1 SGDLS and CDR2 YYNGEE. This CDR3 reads CASSVGGRNQETQYF. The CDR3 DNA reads TGTGCCAGCAGCGTAGGGGGCCGAAACCAAGAGACCCAGTACTTC.

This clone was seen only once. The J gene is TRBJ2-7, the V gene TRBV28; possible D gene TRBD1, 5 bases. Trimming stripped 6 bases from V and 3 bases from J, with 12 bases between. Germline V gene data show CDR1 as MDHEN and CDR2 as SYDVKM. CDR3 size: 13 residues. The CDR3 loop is CASRGGAYYEQYF. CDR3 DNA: TGTGCCAGCAGAGGTGGGGCTTACTACGAGCAGTACTTC.

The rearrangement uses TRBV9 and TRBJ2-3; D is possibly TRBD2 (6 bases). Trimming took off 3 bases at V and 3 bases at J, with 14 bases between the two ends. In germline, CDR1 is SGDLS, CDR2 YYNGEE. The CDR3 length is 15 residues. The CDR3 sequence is CASSGTGLGTDTQYF. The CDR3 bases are TGTGCCAGCAGCGGCACGGGACTGGGGACAGATACGCAGTATTTT.

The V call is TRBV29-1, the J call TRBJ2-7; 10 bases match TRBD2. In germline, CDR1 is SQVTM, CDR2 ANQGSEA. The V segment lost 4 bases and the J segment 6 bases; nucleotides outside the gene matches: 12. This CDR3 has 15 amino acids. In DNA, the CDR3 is TGCAGCGTTGGGGTCTCTAGCGGGAGAGAAGGCGAGCAGTACTTC. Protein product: CSVGVSSGREGEQYF.

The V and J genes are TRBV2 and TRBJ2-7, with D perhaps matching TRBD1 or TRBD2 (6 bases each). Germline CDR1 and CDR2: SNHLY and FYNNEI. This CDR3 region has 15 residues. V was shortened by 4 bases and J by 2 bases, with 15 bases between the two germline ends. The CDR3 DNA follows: TGTGCCAGCAGTGTAGGGGGACTCCTACCCTACGAGCAGTACTTC. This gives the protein CASSVGGLLPYEQYF.

CDR3 sequence reads: CARGGPQHF. The CDR3 nucleotides read TGCGCCCGGGGGGGGCCCCAGCATTTT. The chain carries TRBV23-1 and TRBJ1-5; perhaps TRBD1 as D (5 bases). TRBV23-1 is treated as an ORF (open reading frame) with a function not yet certain. The V and J ends lost 11 bases and 9 bases respectively, with 8 bases between them. This CDR3 has 9 residues.

The CDR3 coding sequence is TGTGCCAGCAGTTTTTCCCAGATCCTGAACACTGAAGCTTTCTTT. Translating it yields CASSFSQILNTEAFF. V is TRBV28 and J is TRBJ1-1; D remains ambiguous. V lost 3 bases, J lost 0 bases, and 11 bases lay in between. In germline, CDR1 is MDHEN, CDR2 SYDVKM. The CDR3 extends over 15 amino acids.

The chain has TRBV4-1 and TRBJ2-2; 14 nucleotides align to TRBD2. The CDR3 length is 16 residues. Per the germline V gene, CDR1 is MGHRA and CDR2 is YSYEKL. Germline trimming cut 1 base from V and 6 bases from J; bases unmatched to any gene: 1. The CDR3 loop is CASSQGLAGGPGELFF. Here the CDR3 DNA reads TGCGCCAGCAGCCAAGGACTAGCGGGAGGGCCCGGGGAGCTGTTTTTT.

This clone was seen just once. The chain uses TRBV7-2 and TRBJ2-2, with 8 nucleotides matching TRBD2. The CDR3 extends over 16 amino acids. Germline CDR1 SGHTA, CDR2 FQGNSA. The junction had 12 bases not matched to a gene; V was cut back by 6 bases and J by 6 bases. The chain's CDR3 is CASRIDPGGRAGELFF. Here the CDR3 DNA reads TGTGCCAGCAGGATAGATCCGGGAGGGCGGGCCGGGGAGCTGTTTTTT.